This TCR beta chain was retrieved from a study of identical twins. Template switching (which added a universal primer site) was used, and cDNA carried unique molecular identifiers. One entry per CDR3 protein results from TCRdb running MiXCR on the 5' RACE reads. The table has under 900,000 distinct CDR3 sequences, approximately 18% seen once. Healthy Caucasians made up all donors. CDR3 length: 16 residues. V lost 5 bases and J lost 2; bases outside the gene matches: 11. Germline CDR1 is DFQATT and CDR2 is SNEGSKA (reference sequence). This sample also appeared in a second study, on T cells expressing NK-cell markers. That report notes: Of the CD8+ T cell pool in about 6 donors, roughly 1.0-7.5% was accounted for by dominant NKG2C+ clonotypes. HCMV specificity of the expanded NKG2C+ T cell clones stayed unclear.

The V and J genes are TRBV20-1 and TRBJ2-3, with 9 positions matching TRBD2. This receptor was identified in a young woman in good health. The sample was PBMCs. The CDR3 DNA sequence: TGCAGTGCTCCCCGACTAGCGGAGTTTCCCACAGATACGCAGTATTTT. This encodes CSAPRLAEFPTDTQYF.